This T cell receptor beta chain derives from a study of cytomegalovirus exposure and HLA in healthy donors. V lost 0 bases, J lost 7 bases, and 3 bases stayed unmatched. The CDR3 runs to 15 residues. CDR1 is SGHNT, CDR2 YYREEE, per germline (reference sequence). 13 Jbeta primers and 60 Vbeta primers were used for the PCR. The method was immunoSEQ multiplex PCR; TCRdb's version includes in-frame clones alone and lacks a portion of them. The sample lists about 200,000 clones; 75% to 90% were seen once. Material for sequencing was PBMCs. The clonotype originates from a woman aged 50 to 60 in good health and CMV-seropositive. The chain couples TRBV5-4 to TRBJ2-1; 11 nucleotides agree with TRBD2. The CDR3 region is CASSLVAGGHNEQFF. CDR3 DNA sequence: TGTGCCAGCAGCTTGGTAGCGGGAGGGCATAATGAGCAGTTCTTC.